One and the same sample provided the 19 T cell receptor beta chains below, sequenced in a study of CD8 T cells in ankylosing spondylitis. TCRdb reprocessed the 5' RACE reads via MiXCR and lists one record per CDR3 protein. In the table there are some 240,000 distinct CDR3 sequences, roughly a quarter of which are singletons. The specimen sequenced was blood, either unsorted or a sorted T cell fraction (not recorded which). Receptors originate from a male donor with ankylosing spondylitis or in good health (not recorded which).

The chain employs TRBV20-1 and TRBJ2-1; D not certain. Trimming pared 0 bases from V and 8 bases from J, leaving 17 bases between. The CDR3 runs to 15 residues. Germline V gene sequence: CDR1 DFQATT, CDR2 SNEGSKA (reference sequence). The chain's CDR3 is CSARDHDSRADEQFF. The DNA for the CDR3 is TGCAGTGCTAGAGATCACGATTCCCGGGCGGATGAGCAGTTCTTC.

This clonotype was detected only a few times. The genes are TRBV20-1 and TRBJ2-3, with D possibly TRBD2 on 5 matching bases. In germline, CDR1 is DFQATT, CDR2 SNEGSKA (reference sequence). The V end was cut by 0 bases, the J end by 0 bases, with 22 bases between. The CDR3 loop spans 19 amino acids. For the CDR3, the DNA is TGCAGTGCTAGAGATATATTTAGACTCAACGGAGGTAGCACAGATACGCAGTATTTT. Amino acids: CSARDIFRLNGGSTDTQYF.

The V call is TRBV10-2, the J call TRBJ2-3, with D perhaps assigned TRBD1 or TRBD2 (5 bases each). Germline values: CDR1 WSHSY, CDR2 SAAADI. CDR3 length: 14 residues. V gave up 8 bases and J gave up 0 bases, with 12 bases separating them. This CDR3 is CASSGQASTDTQYF. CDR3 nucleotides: TGCGCCAGCTCGGGGCAGGCTAGCACAGATACGCAGTATTTT.

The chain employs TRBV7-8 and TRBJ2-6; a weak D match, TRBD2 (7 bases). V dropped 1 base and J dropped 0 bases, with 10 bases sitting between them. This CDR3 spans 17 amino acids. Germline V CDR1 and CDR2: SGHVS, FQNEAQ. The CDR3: CASSLGGGGSGANVLTF. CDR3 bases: TGTGCCAGCAGCTTAGGGGGAGGGGGCTCTGGGGCCAACGTCCTGACTTTC.

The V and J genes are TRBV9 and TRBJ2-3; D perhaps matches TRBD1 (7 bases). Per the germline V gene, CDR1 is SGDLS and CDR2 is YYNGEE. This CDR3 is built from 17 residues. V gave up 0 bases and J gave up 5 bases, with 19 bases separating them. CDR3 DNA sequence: TGTGCCAGCAGCGTAGGTGCCAGGGCAGGGGGGAGAGATACGCAGTATTTT. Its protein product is CASSVGARAGGRDTQYF. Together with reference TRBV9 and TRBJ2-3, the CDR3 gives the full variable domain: DSGVTQTPKHLITATGQRVTLRCSPRSGDLSVYWYQQSLDQGLQFLIQYYNGEERAKGNILERFSAQQFPDLHSELNLSSLELGDSALYFCASSVGARAGGRDTQYFGPGTRLTVL.

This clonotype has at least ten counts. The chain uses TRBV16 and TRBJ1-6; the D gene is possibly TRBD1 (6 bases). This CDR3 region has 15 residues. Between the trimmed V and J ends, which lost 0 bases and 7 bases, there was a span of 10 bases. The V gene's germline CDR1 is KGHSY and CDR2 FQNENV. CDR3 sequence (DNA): TGTGCCAGCAGCCAATCGGGACAACAAAATTCACCCCTCCACTTT. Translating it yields CASSQSGQQNSPLHF.

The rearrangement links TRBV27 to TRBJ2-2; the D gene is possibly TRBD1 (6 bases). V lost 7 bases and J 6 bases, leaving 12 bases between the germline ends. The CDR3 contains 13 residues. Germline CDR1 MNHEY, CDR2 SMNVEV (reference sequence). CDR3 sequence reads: CASTQQGSGELFF. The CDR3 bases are TGTGCCAGCACCCAACAGGGTTCCGGGGAGCTGTTTTTT.

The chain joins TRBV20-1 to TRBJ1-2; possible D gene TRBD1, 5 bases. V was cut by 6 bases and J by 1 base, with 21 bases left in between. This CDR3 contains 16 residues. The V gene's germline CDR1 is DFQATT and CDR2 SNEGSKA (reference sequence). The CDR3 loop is CSAPGRREINNYGYTF. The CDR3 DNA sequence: TGCAGTGCCCCGGGACGGAGAGAGATTAATAACTATGGCTACACCTTC.

Here the CDR3 DNA reads TGTGCCAGCAGCCCAATAGGGGGACCTCGGGAGTACGAGCAGTACTTC. It specifies CASSPIGGPREYEQYF. The gene calls are TRBV7-6 and TRBJ2-7; perhaps D is TRBD1 or TRBD2 (6 bases each). The germline V gene encodes CDR1 SGHVS and CDR2 FNYEAQ. With 5 bases removed from V and 4 bases from J, the gap between germline ends came to 21 bases. There are 16 residues in the CDR3.

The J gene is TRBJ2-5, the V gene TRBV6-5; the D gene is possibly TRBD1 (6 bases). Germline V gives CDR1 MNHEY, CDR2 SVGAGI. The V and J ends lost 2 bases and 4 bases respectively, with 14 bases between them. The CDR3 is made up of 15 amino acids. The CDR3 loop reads CASSYQGSGVETQYF. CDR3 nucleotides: TGTGCCAGCAGTTACCAGGGTTCAGGGGTAGAGACCCAGTACTTC.

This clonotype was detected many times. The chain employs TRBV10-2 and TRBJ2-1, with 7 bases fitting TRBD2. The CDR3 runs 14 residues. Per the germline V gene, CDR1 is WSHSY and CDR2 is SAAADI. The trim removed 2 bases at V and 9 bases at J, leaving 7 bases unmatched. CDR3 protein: CASSEGLGRGEQFF. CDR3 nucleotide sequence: TGCGCCAGCAGTGAGGGGTTGGGGAGGGGTGAGCAGTTCTTC.

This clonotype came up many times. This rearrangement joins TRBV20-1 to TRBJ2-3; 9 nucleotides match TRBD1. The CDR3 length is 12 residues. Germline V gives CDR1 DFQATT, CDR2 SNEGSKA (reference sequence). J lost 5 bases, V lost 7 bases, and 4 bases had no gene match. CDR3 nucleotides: TGCAGTGGGTCGACAGGGGGAGATACGCAGTATTTT. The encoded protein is CSGSTGGDTQYF.

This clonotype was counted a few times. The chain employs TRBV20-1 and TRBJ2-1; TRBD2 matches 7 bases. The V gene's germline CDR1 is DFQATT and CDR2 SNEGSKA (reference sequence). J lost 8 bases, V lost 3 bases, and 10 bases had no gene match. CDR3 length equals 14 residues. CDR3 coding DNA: TGCAGTGCTAGCACCGGGACTAAGGGCGATGAGCAGTTCTTC. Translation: CSASTGTKGDEQFF.

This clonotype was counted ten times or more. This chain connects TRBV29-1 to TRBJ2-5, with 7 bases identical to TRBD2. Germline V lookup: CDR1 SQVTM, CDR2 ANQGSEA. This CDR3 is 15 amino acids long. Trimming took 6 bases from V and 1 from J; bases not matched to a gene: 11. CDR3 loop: CSVAWGGSAQETQYF. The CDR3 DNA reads TGCAGCGTCGCCTGGGGGGGGTCGGCCCAAGAGACCCAGTACTTC.

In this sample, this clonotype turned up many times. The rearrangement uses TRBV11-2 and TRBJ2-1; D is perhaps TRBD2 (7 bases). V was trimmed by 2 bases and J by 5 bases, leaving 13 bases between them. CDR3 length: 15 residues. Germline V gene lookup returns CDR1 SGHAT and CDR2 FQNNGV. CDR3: CASSLRGGPNNEQFF. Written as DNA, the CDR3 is TGTGCCAGCAGCTTAAGGGGGGGGCCGAACAATGAGCAGTTCTTC.

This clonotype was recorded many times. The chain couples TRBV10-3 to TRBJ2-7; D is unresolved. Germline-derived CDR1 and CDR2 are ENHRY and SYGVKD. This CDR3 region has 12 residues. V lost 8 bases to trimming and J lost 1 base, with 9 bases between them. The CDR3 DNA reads TGTGCCATCGGACGCCCTTCCTACGAGCAGTACTTC. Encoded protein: CAIGRPSYEQYF.

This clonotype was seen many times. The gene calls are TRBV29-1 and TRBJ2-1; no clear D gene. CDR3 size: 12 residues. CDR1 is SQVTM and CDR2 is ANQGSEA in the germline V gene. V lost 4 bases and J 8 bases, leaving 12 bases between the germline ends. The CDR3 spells CSVARMIDEQFF. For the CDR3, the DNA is TGCAGCGTTGCCCGCATGATCGATGAGCAGTTCTTC.

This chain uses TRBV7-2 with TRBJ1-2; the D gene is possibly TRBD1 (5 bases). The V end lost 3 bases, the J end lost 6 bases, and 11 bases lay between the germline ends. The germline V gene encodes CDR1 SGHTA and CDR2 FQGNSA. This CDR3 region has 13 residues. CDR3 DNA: TGTGCCAGCAGCTTGGTTGGGGCAAATGGCTACACCTTC. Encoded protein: CASSLVGANGYTF.

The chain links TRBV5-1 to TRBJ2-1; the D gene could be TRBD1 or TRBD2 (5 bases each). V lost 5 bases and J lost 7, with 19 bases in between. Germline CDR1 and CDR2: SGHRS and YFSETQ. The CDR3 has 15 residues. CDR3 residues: CASRFRDRGWNEQFF. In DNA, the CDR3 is TGCGCCAGCAGGTTCCGGGACCGGGGATGGAATGAGCAGTTCTTC.